Each of the 8 T cell receptor beta chains below was sequenced from the same sample in a study of beta chain features in type 1 diabetes. Investigators reverse transcribed all isolated RNA, so they sequenced expressed TCRB transcripts. Sequencing was performed with immunoSEQ multiplex PCR; in TCRdb, only in-frame clones are kept and a portion is missing. The table lists approximately 380,000 clones, over 13% of them singletons. Material for sequencing was naive CD4+ T cells from blood. Receptor source: a woman aged 18-35 years in good health.

This chain's CDR3 is CASSQDPGQGRSHTEAFF. For the CDR3, the DNA is TGTGCCAGCAGCCAAGATCCGGGACAGGGAAGGTCGCACACTGAAGCTTTCTTT. This chain links TRBV7-9 with TRBJ1-1; 9 positions match TRBD1. This CDR3 is built from 18 residues. The V gene's germline CDR1 is SEHNR and CDR2 FQNEAQ (reference sequence). V was pared by 5 bases and J by 3 bases, with 16 bases of the junction left unmatched.

This chain joins TRBV6-6 and TRBJ1-3, with 11 bases fitting TRBD1. The trim removed 0 bases at V and 2 bases at J, leaving 0 bases unmatched. This CDR3 comprises 16 residues. CDR1 and CDR2 (germline): MNHNY, SVGAGI (reference sequence). CDR3 in amino acids: CASSYSDRGPGNTIYF. The DNA of the CDR3 is TGTGCCAGCAGTTACTCGGACAGGGGGCCTGGAAACACCATATATTTT.

The rearrangement uses TRBV28 and TRBJ2-2; the match to TRBD2 covers 12 bases. Trimming cost V 8 bases and J 9 bases; bases outside gene matches: 7. The CDR3 has 14 residues. The germline gives CDR1 MDHEN, CDR2 SYDVKM. The CDR3 here is CASRTSGRLRELFF. CDR3 in DNA: TGTGCCAGCCGTACTAGCGGGAGGTTACGGGAGCTGTTTTTT.

This chain's CDR3 is CASSPSGRAGETQYF. The CDR3 bases are TGCGCCAGCAGCCCTAGCGGGAGGGCCGGCGAGACCCAGTACTTC. The chain joins TRBV4-1 to TRBJ2-5; TRBD2 matches 12 bases. This CDR3 region has 15 residues. J lost 5 bases, V lost 4 bases, and 5 bases had no gene match. CDR1 and CDR2 from the germline V gene are MGHRA and YSYEKL.

The chain has TRBV7-2 and TRBJ2-5, with TRBD1 matching over 7 bases. CDR1 and CDR2 from the germline V gene are SGHTA and FQGNSA. CDR3 length: 15 amino acids. V lost 3 bases to trimming and J lost 2 bases; unmatched junction nucleotides: 6. This CDR3 reads CASSFQTGVQETQYF. The CDR3 nucleotides read TGTGCCAGCAGCTTCCAAACAGGGGTGCAAGAGACCCAGTACTTC.

V and J are TRBV6-5 and TRBJ2-1; 11 bases fit TRBD1. The V gene end was trimmed by 7 bases and the J gene end by 2 bases; junction bases not matched to a gene: 4. This CDR3 comprises 15 residues. CDR1 and CDR2 (germline): MNHEY, SVGAGI. The CDR3 sequence: CASTLDRGPYNEQFF. The CDR3 DNA sequence: TGTGCCAGCACCCTGGACAGGGGGCCCTACAATGAGCAGTTCTTC.

The chain couples TRBV27 to TRBJ2-1; a weak D match, TRBD1 (6 bases). V was clipped by 5 bases and J by 12 bases, with 17 bases between them. The CDR3 totals 13 residues. CDR1 is MNHEY, CDR2 SMNVEV, per germline (reference sequence). The CDR3 loop reads CASSPDTGSVQFF. CDR3 DNA sequence: TGTGCCAGCAGTCCAGACACAGGGTCGGTGCAGTTCTTC.

The CDR3 here is CASNSGTGYSDGYTF. CDR3 DNA sequence: TGTGCCAGCAACTCCGGGACAGGGTACAGCGATGGCTACACCTTC. This chain uses TRBV9 with TRBJ1-2; 9 bases agree with TRBD1. V shed 6 bases, J shed 6 bases, and the junction held 12 bases outside the gene matches. The CDR3 is 15 residues long. Per germline, CDR1 SGDLS and CDR2 YYNGEE. The full variable domain, its missing parts supplied by reference TRBV9 and TRBJ1-2, is DSGVTQTPKHLITATGQRVTLRCSPRSGDLSVYWYQQSLDQGLQFLIQYYNGEERAKGNILERFSAQQFPDLHSELNLSSLELGDSALYFCASNSGTGYSDGYTFGSGTRLTVV.